Listed here is a single TCR beta chain. Which antigen it targets is not known. The sample holds no much larger clone one base away, and base qualities are not on file. Collaborating institutions collected whole blood in K2EDTA tubes following their own protocols. For TCRbeta analysis, collaborators shipped samples in one of three forms: frozen whole blood, isolated PBMCs, or DNA extracted from either of those sample types. The CDR3 holds 14 amino acids from the cysteine to the phenylalanine. The CDR3 DNA has 42 bases and is translated from base 1. Germline trimming amounts to 3 bases on V and 7 bases on J, with 4 as the count of junction bases outside the gene matches. Reading the germline V gene (reference sequence) gives CDR1 SGHNT and CDR2 YYREEE. The sample originates from a study of blood T cell repertoires in COVID-19 (dated by TCRdb to about 2020). Background on the whole study: Samples from collaborators originated in the United States, Italy and Spain and spanned both the acute and convalescent phases of COVID-19. The material from the prospective study consisted of cDNA or gDNA derived from T cells, B-cell-depleted T cells, or PBMCs. The samples were drawn from the first 160 participants of the ongoing ImmuneRACE study and from 1,254 subjects provided by 6 global collaborators. The repertoires were released in a freely available public database meant as a resource for research on the immune response to SARS-CoV-2. The sample metadata nearly always contained a de-identified subject ID, COVID-19 status, age in years and sex. Where HLA class I and class II types were available, the types were taken from metadata supplied by the sample provider, not from assay-based typing. Deeply sampled blood TCRbeta repertoires from subjects exposed to, actively infected with, or recovered from COVID-19 were included in the dataset.

TCRbeta CDR3 regions were amplified from genomic DNA using the immunoSEQ Assay, a bias-controlled multiplex PCR. On the study's bioinformatics: Within the assay, amplification of reference gene primers was used to estimate how many nucleated cells each sample contained. To quantify the absolute abundance of each unique TCRbeta CDR3 rearrangement, sequence reads were collapsed and filtered. For each sample, productive Simpson clonality was calculated as the square root of Simpson's diversity index across productive rearrangements. Sourced from immuneACCESS, this table was stored by TCRdb with only in-frame sequences that have V and J called. A share of the clones is absent; for the studies checked, an unresolved V gene accounts for under half, and the remainder has no known explanation. V and J calls and clone size come straight from that table; D and trimming were deduced from the DNA. The sample table shows approximately 150,000 clones, and roughly 89% are seen once. The biggest ten clones account for nearly 0.95% of the sample.

Results the study describes overall, beyond this receptor: How much clinical and demographic metadata was included differed by source and by participant, and the metadata was provided uncurated.

The V gene is TRBV5-4 and the J gene is TRBJ2-1, and 10 junction bases match TRBD2. The sequence came from a woman aged 45 to 65 with acute or convalescent COVID-19. What was sequenced was peripheral blood. The base sequence is TGTGCCAGCAGCTCTAGCGGGAGTCCTAATGAGCAGTTCTTC. This codes for CASSSSGSPNEQFF. Reference TRBV5-4 and TRBJ2-1 genes cover what lies past the CDR3, so the full variable domain is ETGVTQSPTHLIKTRGQQVTLRCSSQSGHNTVSWYQQALGQGPQFIFQYYREEENGRGNFPPRFSGLQFPNYSSELNVNALELDDSALYLCASSSSGSPNEQFFGPGTRLTVL.